This is a list of T cell receptor beta chains from one sample in a study of CD8+ T cells in alopecia areata. TCRdb keeps only in-frame clones here, not all; method: immunoSEQ multiplex PCR. The table shows roughly 250,000 clones, with roughly two thirds occurring only once. This specimen consisted of CD4+ T cells sorted from blood, obtained at week 0. These TCRs come from a human donor with alopecia areata. Each CDR3 is given with its conserved first and last residue. A D gene is named only where the DNA matches it firmly. Size is omitted from some rows. Given values are once, few, many or a class for expanded clones.

v_gene	j_gene	abundance	d_gene	CDR3aa	CDR3nt
TRBV29-1	TRBJ2-7	.	.	CSVVVFEANLGYEQYF	TGCAGCGTTGTAGTCTTTGAGGCTAACCTGGGCTACGAGCAGTACTTC
TRBV30	TRBJ2-3	few	.	CAWSVGLGSDTQYF	TGTGCCTGGAGTGTAGGGCTAGGGTCAGATACGCAGTATTTT
TRBV30	TRBJ2-5	.	.	CAWTSGETQYF	TGTGCCTGGACCAGCGGGGAGACCCAGTACTTC
TRBV2	TRBJ2-5	.	.	CASSEEETQYF	TGTGCCAGCAGTGAAGAAGAGACCCAGTACTTC
TRBV2	TRBJ2-5	.	.	CASNYPSEETQYF	TGTGCCAGCAACTATCCCAGCGAGGAGACCCAGTACTTC
TRBV27	TRBJ2-7	.	.	CASSWEEGYEQYF	TGTGCCAGCAGTTGGGAGGAGGGGTACGAGCAGTACTTC
TRBV19	TRBJ1-2	once	.	CASSTSQGGYTF	TGTGCCAGTAGTACCTCACAGGGTGGCTACACCTTC
TRBV5-1	TRBJ1-2	.	.	CASSSTVDGYTF	TGCGCCAGCAGCTCGACAGTTGATGGCTACACCTTC
TRBV5-4	TRBJ1-2	.	.	CASSQVVRGTNYGYTF	TGTGCCAGCAGCCAAGTCGTACGGGGAACTAACTATGGCTACACCTTC
TRBV30	TRBJ1-2	.	.	CAWSPTWESYTF	TGTGCCTGGAGCCCCACATGGGAAAGCTACACCTTC
TRBV18	TRBJ2-3	.	.	CASSPPSTSTDTQYF	TGTGCCAGCTCACCACCGTCGACCAGCACAGATACGCAGTATTTT
TRBV9	TRBJ2-1	.	TRBD1	CASSAGTGGMFEQFF	TGTGCCAGCAGCGCCGGGACAGGGGGCATGTTTGAGCAGTTCTTC
TRBV5-1	TRBJ2-3	.	.	CASSLIRDTQYF	TGCGCCAGCAGCTTAATACGGGATACGCAGTATTTT
TRBV4-1	TRBJ1-2	.	TRBD1	CASSQISGTGSARYTF	TGCGCCAGCAGCCAAATATCCGGGACAGGCTCCGCTCGCTACACCTTC
TRBV7-2	TRBJ2-1	.	.	CASSRGKGNEQFF	TGTGCCAGCAGCCGCGGGAAGGGGAATGAGCAGTTCTTC
TRBV9	TRBJ1-2	.	.	CASSPTGGGYGYTF	TGTGCCAGCAGCCCCACGGGGGGCGGGTATGGCTACACCTTC
TRBV29-1	TRBJ1-1	few	.	CSVSSGRRFTEAFF	TGCAGCGTCTCAAGTGGCAGAAGATTCACTGAAGCTTTCTTT
TRBV7-9	TRBJ1-2	.	.	CASSLGLVSGYTF	TGTGCCAGCAGCTTAGGTCTGGTGAGCGGCTACACCTTC
TRBV29-1	TRBJ2-7	few	.	CSVEVGRIEQYF	TGCAGCGTTGAGGTCGGCAGGATCGAGCAGTACTTC
TRBV7-2	TRBJ2-3	.	.	CASRRGGDTQYF	TGTGCCAGCAGACGAGGGGGAGATACGCAGTATTTT
TRBV29-1	TRBJ2-3	.	.	CSAGGGVSTDTQYF	TGCAGCGCCGGTGGGGGCGTTAGCACAGATACGCAGTATTTT
TRBV6-5	TRBJ2-6	.	.	CASGSSGANVLTF	TGTGCCAGCGGCAGCTCTGGGGCCAACGTCCTGACTTTC
TRBV30	TRBJ2-3	.	TRBD1	CAWSEGATSTDTQYF	TGTGCCTGGAGTGAGGGGGCCACAAGCACAGATACGCAGTATTTT
TRBV19	TRBJ2-6	few	.	CASSIWEGSGANVLTF	TGTGCCAGTAGTATATGGGAAGGCTCTGGGGCCAACGTCCTGACTTTC
TRBV9	TRBJ2-7	.	.	CASSPGGGDEQYF	TGTGCCAGCAGCCCAGGGGGGGGTGACGAGCAGTACTTC
TRBV11-2	TRBJ2-5	.	.	CASSFRRETQYF	TGTGCCAGCAGCTTTAGACGGGAGACCCAGTACTTC
TRBV29-1	TRBJ2-6	.	.	CSVEAFPSGANVLTF	TGCAGCGTTGAAGCGTTCCCCTCTGGGGCCAACGTCCTGACTTTC
TRBV30	TRBJ1-2	.	.	CAWTPRGWGTYGYTF	TGTGCCTGGACGCCCAGGGGATGGGGGACATATGGCTACACCTTC